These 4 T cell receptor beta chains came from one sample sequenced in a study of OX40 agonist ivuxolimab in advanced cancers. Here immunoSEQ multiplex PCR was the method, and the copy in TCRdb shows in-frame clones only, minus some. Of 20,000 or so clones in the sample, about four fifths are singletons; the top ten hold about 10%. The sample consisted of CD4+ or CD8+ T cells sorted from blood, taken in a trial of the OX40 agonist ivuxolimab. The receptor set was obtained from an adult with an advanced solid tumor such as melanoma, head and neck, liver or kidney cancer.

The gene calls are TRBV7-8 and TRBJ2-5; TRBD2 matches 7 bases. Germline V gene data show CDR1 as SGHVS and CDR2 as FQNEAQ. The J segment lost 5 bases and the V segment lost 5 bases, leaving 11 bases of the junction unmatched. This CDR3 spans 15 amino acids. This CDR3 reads CASSPELAPRETQYF. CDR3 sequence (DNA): TGTGCCAGCAGCCCCGAACTAGCGCCAAGGGAGACCCAGTACTTC.

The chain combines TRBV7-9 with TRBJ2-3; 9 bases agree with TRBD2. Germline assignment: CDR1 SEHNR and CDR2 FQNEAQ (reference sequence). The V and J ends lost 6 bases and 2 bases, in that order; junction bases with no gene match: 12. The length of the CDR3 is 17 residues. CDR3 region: CASSHSGSTRYTDTQYF. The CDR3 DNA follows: TGTGCCAGCAGTCATAGCGGGAGCACCAGGTACACAGATACGCAGTATTTT.

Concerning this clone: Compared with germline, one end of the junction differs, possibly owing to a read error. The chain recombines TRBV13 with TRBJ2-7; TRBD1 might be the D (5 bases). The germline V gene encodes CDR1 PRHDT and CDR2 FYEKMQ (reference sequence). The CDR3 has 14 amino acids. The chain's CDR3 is CASSLGQGTYEQCF. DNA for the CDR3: TGTGCCAGCAGCTTGGGTCAGGGAACCTACGAGCAGTGCTTC.

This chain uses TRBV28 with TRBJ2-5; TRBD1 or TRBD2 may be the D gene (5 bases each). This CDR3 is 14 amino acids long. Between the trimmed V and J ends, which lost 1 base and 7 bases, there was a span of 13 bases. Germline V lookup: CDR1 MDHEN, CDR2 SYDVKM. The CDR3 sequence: CASSLFRGSGTQYF. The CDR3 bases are TGTGCCAGCAGTTTATTTCGGGGCTCGGGGACCCAGTACTTC.